This T cell receptor (beta chain) was obtained from a study of blood T cell repertoires in COVID-19. This CDR3 spans 15 amino acids. The trim removed 6 bases at V and 4 bases at J, leaving 6 bases unmatched. Germline V gene lookup returns CDR1 MNHEY and CDR2 SVGAGI. Libraries were prepared by immunoSEQ multiplex PCR; TCRdb keeps only in-frame clonotypes and omits some of them. The profile shows approximately 110,000 clones, 80% to 95% of them singletons. V is TRBV6-5 and J is TRBJ2-3, with 11 bases lining up with TRBD2. The material sequenced was peripheral blood. The clonotype was recovered from a man aged 50 to 59 with COVID-19, enrolled during active disease. The CDR3 DNA is TGTGCCAGCAGATCACTAGCGGGAGAGGCAGATACGCAGTATTTT. As protein: CASRSLAGEADTQYF.